These 13 T cell receptor beta chains originate from one sample sequenced in a study of T cell responses to AZD1222 COVID-19 vaccine. Data came from immunoSEQ multiplex PCR; TCRdb stores just in-frame clones and leaves some out. In the table there are tens of thousands of clones, approximately 90% of which are singletons. The sequencing here drew on peripheral blood, taken on day 0 of AZD1222 vaccination. These receptors were taken from an adult in good health.

The chain combines TRBV11-2 with TRBJ2-5; 10 nucleotides match TRBD1. Germline V gene lookup returns CDR1 SGHAT and CDR2 FQNNGV. The V segment lost 1 base and the J segment 3 bases; nucleotides outside the gene matches: 8. This CDR3 contains 17 residues. This CDR3 reads CASSLAEGTGAKETQYF. CDR3 DNA sequence: TGTGCCAGCAGCTTAGCTGAAGGGACAGGGGCCAAAGAGACCCAGTACTTC. Looking up the rest from reference TRBV11-2 and TRBJ2-5 gives the full variable domain: EAGVAQSPRYKIIEKRQSVAFWCNPISGHATLYWYQQILGQGPKLLIQFQNNGVVDDSQLPKDRFSAERLKGVDSTLKIQPAKLEDSAVYLCASSLAEGTGAKETQYFGPGTRLLVL.

The V call is TRBV5-1, the J call TRBJ1-1; D not certain. Germline values: CDR1 SGHRS, CDR2 YFSETQ. Trimming left V 0 bases short and J 5 bases short, with 8 bases between. The CDR3 is made up of 13 amino acids. This CDR3 is CASSLATGTEAFF. Here the CDR3 DNA reads TGCGCCAGCAGCTTGGCAACGGGAACTGAAGCTTTCTTT.

This clone was observed a single time. V and J are TRBV29-1 and TRBJ1-5, with TRBD1 as a possible D gene (5 bases). Germline V CDR1 and CDR2: SQVTM, ANQGSEA. The CDR3 extends over 11 amino acids. With 3 bases removed from V and 15 bases from J, the gap between germline ends came to 15 bases. The CDR3: CSVDGIEGRHF. The CDR3 DNA is TGCAGCGTTGATGGGATTGAGGGGCGGCATTTT.

The chain links TRBV6-5 to TRBJ2-6; D is possibly TRBD1 (5 bases). V lost 8 bases to trimming and J lost 1 base, with 12 bases between them. Per germline, CDR1 MNHEY and CDR2 SVGAGI. This CDR3 has 15 residues. The CDR3: CASRDPGSGANVLTF. The CDR3 bases are TGTGCCAGCCGAGACCCAGGGTCTGGGGCCAACGTCCTGACTTTC.

The chain combines TRBV5-4 with TRBJ2-6; TRBD1 matches 7 bases. This CDR3 spans 18 amino acids. V shed 3 bases, J shed 2 bases, and the junction held 11 bases outside the gene matches. Germline V gene data show CDR1 as SGHNT and CDR2 as YYREEE (reference sequence). The CDR3 spells CASSSPGPGGPGANVLTF. The CDR3 nucleotides are TGTGCCAGCAGCTCCCCCGGCCCAGGGGGACCTGGGGCCAACGTCCTGACTTTC.

The chain has TRBV7-2 and TRBJ1-2; 9 nucleotides match TRBD1. CDR1 and CDR2 from the germline V gene are SGHTA and FQGNSA. This CDR3 region has 15 residues. V was clipped by 1 base and J by 4 bases; unmatched bases: 4. The CDR3 coding sequence is TGTGCCAGCAGCTTAGGACAGGGGGTGGGCTATGGCTACACCTTC. Its protein is CASSLGQGVGYGYTF.

This chain joins TRBV30 and TRBJ1-3; D gene unclear. Germline V lookup: CDR1 GTSNPN, CDR2 SVGIG (reference sequence). This CDR3 spans 17 amino acids. V lost 3 bases and J 0 bases, leaving 18 bases between the germline ends. The CDR3 protein is CAWSTRLLTLSGNTIYF. The CDR3 DNA follows: TGTGCCTGGAGCACACGGCTCCTGACTCTCTCTGGAAACACCATATATTTT.

This clone was detected only once. The chain joins TRBV5-6 to TRBJ2-1; TRBD1 is a possible D gene (6 bases). The ends were cut back, 3 bases at V and 10 bases at J, with 20 bases in the middle. The CDR3 totals 15 residues. CDR1 and CDR2 (germline): SGHDT, YYEEEE. This CDR3 reads CASSYWIGDMEEQFF. The CDR3 nucleotides are TGTGCCAGCAGCTACTGGATCGGGGACATGGAAGAGCAGTTCTTC. The full variable domain, rest sourced from reference TRBV5-6 and TRBJ2-1, is DAGVTQSPTHLIKTRGQQVTLRCSPKSGHDTVSWYQQALGQGPQFIFQYYEEEERQRGNFPDRFSGHQFPNYSSELNVNALLLGDSALYLCASSYWIGDMEEQFFGPGTRLTVL.

This chain connects TRBV5-4 to TRBJ2-1, with 7 bases identical to TRBD1. Trimming cost V 2 bases and J 5 bases; bases outside gene matches: 7. The germline V gene has CDR1 SGHNT and CDR2 YYREEE (reference sequence). The CDR3 extends over 15 amino acids. CDR3 in amino acids: CASSFRDRLNNEQFF. In nucleotides, the CDR3 is TGTGCCAGCAGCTTCCGGGACAGACTGAACAATGAGCAGTTCTTC.

The chain couples TRBV11-1 to TRBJ1-1; a possible D gene is TRBD1 (5 bases). CDR1 is SGHAT, CDR2 FQDESV, per germline (reference sequence). The V end was cut by 5 bases, the J end by 6 bases, with 16 bases between. There are 14 residues in the CDR3. The CDR3 bases are TGTGCCAGCAGCACCAGGGTCGGCGCCCCTGAAGCTTTCTTT. Its translation: CASSTRVGAPEAFF.

This clone was observed once. The chain couples TRBV19 to TRBJ1-1, with D possibly being TRBD1 (6 bases). CDR3 length equals 15 residues. Germline V gene lookup returns CDR1 LNHDA and CDR2 SQIVND (reference sequence). Trimming removed 7 bases at V and 1 base at J, with 16 bases between. For the CDR3, the DNA is TGTGCCAGTACCGTTGGACAGACGGCGAACACTGAAGCTTTCTTT. It translates to CASTVGQTANTEAFF.

The chain carries TRBV23-1 and TRBJ2-7; no definite D call. TRBV23-1 is marked as an open reading frame, function uncertain. V was shortened by 5 bases and J by 0 bases, with 11 bases between the two germline ends. There are 14 residues in the CDR3. The CDR3 here is CASSLKRTSYEQYF. CDR3 in DNA: TGCGCCAGCAGTTTAAAGAGGACCTCCTACGAGCAGTACTTC.

The chain recombines TRBV7-2 with TRBJ2-7; the D gene is possibly TRBD1 (6 bases). Germline loops: CDR1 SGHTA, CDR2 FQGNSA. This CDR3 is built from 16 residues. The V and J ends lost 1 base and 2 bases respectively, with 15 bases between them. CDR3: CASSLGGQGKAYEQYF. CDR3 coding DNA: TGTGCCAGCAGCTTAGGTGGGCAGGGGAAAGCCTACGAGCAGTACTTC.